The 15 T cell receptor beta chains below were found in one sample sequenced in a study of blood T cells in healthy people across ages. Primers used in a second PCR of about 6 to 12 cycles were a sample-barcoded 5' primer and a J-beta primer mix. TCRdb recomputed calls from the 5' RACE reads with MiXCR, one row per CDR3 protein. This table has 700,000 or so distinct CDR3 sequences, 35% to 50% appearing once. The source material was blood. The receptors were sampled from an elderly man in good health.

This clonotype has more than one count but fewer than ten. This chain connects TRBV7-2 to TRBJ1-1; 11 positions match TRBD1. Per germline, CDR1 SGHTA and CDR2 FQGNSA. This CDR3 has 17 residues. Trimming at V came to 5 bases and at J to 3 bases, leaving 11 bases not matched to a gene. The CDR3 DNA is TGTGCCAGCAGCCCCGTAGGGACAGGGGGTAAGGACACTGAAGCTTTCTTT. It codes for CASSPVGTGGKDTEAFF.

The table lists this clonotype with a few counts. The J gene is TRBJ1-2, the V gene TRBV4-3; D gene ambiguous. From germline, CDR1 is LGHNA and CDR2 YSLEER. CDR3 size: 15 residues. Trimming left V 0 bases short and J 6 bases short, with 14 bases between. Here the CDR3 DNA reads TGCGCCAGCAGCCAAGACTCGGGGTCAATTCATGGCTACACCTTC. Translating gives CASSQDSGSIHGYTF.

The rearrangement joins TRBV28 to TRBJ2-7; D may be TRBD2 (5 bases). Germline V lookup: CDR1 MDHEN, CDR2 SYDVKM. The length of the CDR3 is 14 residues. Trimming took off 6 bases at V and 7 bases at J, with 19 bases between the two ends. For the CDR3, the DNA is TGTGCCAGCAGAACGTCACTAGATTACAATGAGCAGTACTTC. It codes for CASRTSLDYNEQYF.

V gene TRBV6-2 or TRBV6-3 combines with J gene TRBJ1-2, with 7 bases identical to TRBD1. V was pared by 1 base and J by 4 bases, with 3 bases of the junction left unmatched. The CDR3 sequence is 14 residues long. CDR1 is MNHEY and CDR2 is SVGEGT in the germline V gene. CDR3 amino acids: CASSYYGTVYGYTF. The CDR3 bases are TGTGCCAGCAGTTACTATGGGACAGTCTATGGCTACACCTTC.

This clonotype has only a few counts. This sequence joins TRBV30 and TRBJ2-7; D uncertain. The V end was cut by 3 bases, the J end by 3 bases, with 6 bases between. CDR3 size: 11 residues. Germline values: CDR1 GTSNPN, CDR2 SVGIG (reference sequence). The DNA of the CDR3 is TGTGCCTGGAGCCCGAACTACGAGCAGTACTTC. It specifies CAWSPNYEQYF.

This clonotype was picked up one time. A read error may produce the germline difference seen at one junction end. The chain employs TRBV7-2 and TRBJ2-1; 7 nucleotides match TRBD1. Germline V gives CDR1 SGHTA, CDR2 FQGNSA. CDR3 length: 16 amino acids. As DNA, the CDR3 is TGTGCCAGCAGCCTTTCACAGGGGAGCTCCTACAATGAGCGGTTCTTC. Translated: CASSLSQGSSYNERFF.

At least ten counts were recorded for this clonotype. The V gene is TRBV12-3 or TRBV12-4, the J gene TRBJ1-2, with D possibly matching TRBD1 (5 bases). V shed 3 bases and J shed 2 bases, with 7 bases lying between them. The CDR3 extends over 13 amino acids. CDR3 amino acids: CASSLTENYGYTF. Written as DNA, the CDR3 is TGTGCCAGCAGTTTGACAGAGAACTATGGCTACACCTTC.

This chain links TRBV20-1 with TRBJ2-3; a weak D match, TRBD1 (5 bases). Trimming removed 3 bases from V and 1 base from J, with 11 bases in between. CDR3 length equals 14 residues. Germline lookup yields CDR1 DFQATT and CDR2 SNEGSKA (reference sequence). The CDR3 loop reads CSASKQGGTDTQYF. The CDR3 region has the DNA TGCAGTGCTAGTAAGCAGGGCGGCACAGATACGCAGTATTTT.

This clonotype appeared a few times. This chain connects TRBV4-2 to TRBJ2-4; no clear D gene. Germline V CDR1 and CDR2: LGHNA, YNFKEQ. The CDR3 runs to 17 residues. V lost 1 base and J 0 bases, leaving 13 bases between the germline ends. This CDR3 is CASSQAATALAKNIQYF. The CDR3 DNA reads TGTGCCAGCAGCCAAGCAGCCACAGCGCTAGCCAAAAACATTCAGTACTTC.

The rearrangement joins TRBV28 to TRBJ1-5; no firm D call. The V gene's germline CDR1 is MDHEN and CDR2 SYDVKM. The germline V and J ends were trimmed by 7 bases and 0 bases, with 10 bases remaining between them. The CDR3 covers 14 residues. This chain's CDR3 is CASNTINSNQPQHF. DNA for the CDR3: TGTGCCAGCAATACCATTAATAGCAATCAGCCCCAGCATTTT. Drawing the rest from reference TRBV28 and TRBJ1-5, the complete variable domain is DVKVTQSSRYLVKRTGEKVFLECVQDMDHENMFWYRQDPGLGLRLIYFSYDVKMKEKGDIPEGYSVSREKKERFSLILESASTNQTSMYLCASNTINSNQPQHFGDGTRLSIL.

DNA for the CDR3: TGTGCCAGCAGCTTAGCCAGGGTCCAAGAGACCCAGTACTTC. Its protein product is CASSLARVQETQYF. The J gene is TRBJ2-5, the V gene TRBV7-2; possibly TRBD1 for D (5 bases). Germline V gives CDR1 SGHTA, CDR2 FQGNSA. The CDR3 length is 14 residues. V lost 0 bases and J 1 base, leaving 6 bases between the germline ends.

This clonotype has just a few counts. This chain links TRBV6-2 or TRBV6-3 with TRBJ2-5; D is ambiguous. The germline V gene encodes CDR1 MNHEY and CDR2 SVGEGT. V gave up 4 bases and J gave up 7 bases, with 10 bases separating them. The CDR3 consists of 12 residues. The CDR3 here is CASSFTTSTQYF. CDR3 coding DNA: TGTGCCAGCAGTTTTACTACGTCGACCCAGTACTTC.

The chain recombines TRBV6-1 with TRBJ2-2; D call uncertain. Deletions cut 6 bases from V and 8 bases from J, with 16 bases between. Germline V lookup: CDR1 MNHNS, CDR2 SASEGT. This CDR3 comprises 14 residues. The CDR3 sequence: CASRLTSREGELFF. For the CDR3, the DNA is TGTGCCAGCAGACTGACCTCCCGAGAAGGGGAGCTGTTTTTT.

The chain couples TRBV4-2 to TRBJ2-1; D is perhaps TRBD2 (5 bases). The ends were cut back, 0 bases at V and 3 bases at J, with 12 bases in the middle. The CDR3 extends over 16 amino acids. CDR1 is LGHNA and CDR2 is YNFKEQ in the germline V gene. This CDR3 reads CASSQETTIIYNEQFF. In nucleotides, the CDR3 is TGTGCCAGCAGCCAAGAGACTACCATCATCTACAATGAGCAGTTCTTC.

This rearrangement joins TRBV7-2 to TRBJ2-1, with D possibly matching TRBD2 (5 bases). The germline gives CDR1 SGHTA, CDR2 FQGNSA. V was pared by 1 base and J by 9 bases, with 13 bases between. The CDR3 length is 14 residues. This CDR3 reads CASSLESSILEQFF. The CDR3 DNA reads as TGTGCCAGCAGCTTAGAATCTAGCATCCTTGAGCAGTTCTTC. Complete variable domain (other parts from reference TRBV7-2 and TRBJ2-1): GAGVSQSPSNKVTEKGKDVELRCDPISGHTALYWYRQSLGQGLEFLIYFQGNSAPDKSGLPSDRFSAERTGGSVSTLTIQRTQQEDSAVYLCASSLESSILEQFFGPGTRLTVL.